The rows below give T cell receptor beta chains drawn from one sample of a study of T-cell memory formation after mild COVID-19. TCRdb reanalysed the 5' RACE reads using MiXCR and keeps one entry per CDR3 protein. The table has tens of thousands of distinct CDR3 sequences, about a quarter seen once. The sequenced material came from PBMCs or a T cell subset sorted from them (not recorded which). These TCRs come from a man aged 18-30 years who had mild COVID-19 (a few samples of this study predate the infection). Cell type and time point are not known. Both conserved end residues are part of each CDR3. Clone size is shown for a subset of rows, as once, few, many or a class of expanded clone.

V gene | clone size | CDR3 protein
TRBV4-1 | NA | CASSQQGLATNEKLFF
TRBV7-9 | few | CASSSLAGAPFRETQYF
TRBV6-5 | few | CASSPGGREQFF
TRBV6-5 | few | CASGDRANTEAFF
TRBV4-1 | NA | CASSPRLAGVETQYF
TRBV7-8 | NA | CASSSSGGGSTDTQYF
TRBV6-5 | NA | CASSPYNSPLHF
TRBV12-3/TRBV12-4 | NA | CASSSSRDRGWQSYEQYF
TRBV6-2/TRBV6-3 | NA | CASSISSGGYNEQFF
TRBV19 | few | CASSITPGSNQPQHF
TRBV29-1 | NA | CSVDGGGPGELFF
TRBV4-3 | few | CASSQDGTGKTEAFF
TRBV7-2 | few | CASSLLAGGSGTDTQYF
TRBV6-2/TRBV6-3 | few | CASSLSEIGELFF
TRBV5-1 | few | CASRDLSTDTQYF
TRBV6-5 | few | CASSPRKVYYEQYF
TRBV4-1 | NA | CASSQVRGGSNEQFF